Shown below are 31 T cell receptor beta chains from a single sample sequenced in a study of T cells expressing NK-cell markers. For each CDR3 protein, TCRdb gives one entry from its re-call of the 5' RACE reads, without DNA. This table holds about 260,000 distinct CDR3 sequences. The material sequenced was blood T cells: a sorted CD56 or NKG2C T cell subset, CD4+ or CD8+ T cells, or bulk PBMC T cells (not recorded which). The receptors shown here come from a woman between 18 and 69 years old in good health.

The genes are TRBV7-8 and TRBJ1-5; TCRdb calls TRBD1, which cannot be checked without DNA. CDR1 is SGHVS and CDR2 is FQNEAQ in the germline V gene. This CDR3 contains 15 residues. The CDR3 loop reads CASSSLGGAQQPQHF.

The V gene is TRBV11-2, the J gene TRBJ2-1; the TCRdb call, TRBD2, lacks DNA for checking. Germline V gene data show CDR1 as SGHAT and CDR2 as FQNNGV. This CDR3 spans 16 amino acids. CDR3 region: CASSLEVAGGNNEQFF.

The rearrangement links TRBV5-1 to TRBJ2-7; TCRdb proposes TRBD2, but this gene call is untestable without DNA. In germline, CDR1 is SGHRS, CDR2 YFSETQ. This CDR3 comprises 14 residues. CDR3 amino acids: CASSLDPSIGEQYF.

V gene TRBV5-1 combines with J gene TRBJ2-3; TCRdb's assignment of TRBD2 cannot be checked, as there is no DNA. The CDR3 totals 13 residues. Germline V gives CDR1 SGHRS, CDR2 YFSETQ. CDR3 protein: CASSWQGADTQYF.

This rearrangement joins TRBV4-2 to TRBJ2-1; TCRdb's D call of TRBD2 is untestable without DNA. The CDR3 has 16 amino acids. CDR1 and CDR2 (germline): LGHNA, YNFKEQ. CDR3 loop: CASSQVEPGVLDEQFF.

This rearrangement joins TRBV6-4 to TRBJ2-3; the D gene TCRdb calls, TRBD1, cannot be checked with no DNA. The germline CDR1 and CDR2 sequences are MRHNA and SNTAGT. This CDR3 is built from 14 residues. The CDR3 region is CASSQDRGPDTQYF.

The chain employs TRBV5-1 and TRBJ2-3; absent DNA, TCRdb's TRBD1 call cannot be checked. CDR3 size: 15 residues. CDR1 is SGHRS, CDR2 YFSETQ, per germline. CDR3 amino acids: CASSRTGGGTDTQYF.

V and J are TRBV7-2 and TRBJ2-3; the TCRdb D gene call, TRBD2, has no DNA to confirm it. Germline CDR1 SGHTA, CDR2 FQGNSA. This CDR3 contains 18 residues. The CDR3 loop is CASSLGLAGGGGTDTQYF.

The chain combines TRBV24-1 with TRBJ2-1; TCRdb's assignment of TRBD2 cannot be checked, as there is no DNA. Germline V gene sequence: CDR1 KGHDR, CDR2 SFDVKD. The CDR3 consists of 16 residues. CDR3 residues: CATSDSGTSGGNEQFF.

The V and J genes are TRBV10-3 and TRBJ1-5. The CDR3 extends over 15 amino acids. Germline-derived CDR1 and CDR2 are ENHRY and SYGVKD. CDR3 sequence: CAISEGLTANQPQHF.

This chain uses TRBV29-1 with TRBJ2-7; TCRdb proposes TRBD1, but this gene call is untestable without DNA. This CDR3 has 14 amino acids. Germline CDR1 reads SQVTM; CDR2 reads ANQGSEA. The CDR3 protein is CSVRGGGPSGEQYF.

The chain recombines TRBV7-2 with TRBJ2-3; absent DNA, TCRdb's TRBD1 call cannot be checked. This CDR3 is built from 15 residues. Germline-derived CDR1 and CDR2 are SGHTA and FQGNSA. CDR3 in amino acids: CASSLRGRDTDTQYF. Full variable domain (missing parts from reference TRBV7-2 and TRBJ2-3): GAGVSQSPSNKVTEKGKDVELRCDPISGHTALYWYRQSLGQGLEFLIYFQGNSAPDKSGLPSDRFSAERTGGSVSTLTIQRTQQEDSAVYLCASSLRGRDTDTQYFGPGTRLTVL.

The chain joins TRBV12-3 or TRBV12-4 to TRBJ2-1; the TCRdb call, TRBD1, lacks DNA for checking. The CDR3 runs 12 residues. The CDR3 loop reads CASSRGPNEQFF.

The chain joins TRBV9 to TRBJ2-2; TCRdb returns TRBD2, unconfirmable since there is no DNA. The CDR3 is made up of 15 amino acids. Germline CDR1 SGDLS, CDR2 YYNGEE. The CDR3 sequence is CASSAGTSAAGELFF.

The V call is TRBV29-1, the J call TRBJ2-5; the D gene TCRdb calls, TRBD1, cannot be checked with no DNA. CDR3 length: 13 amino acids. Germline CDR1 SQVTM, CDR2 ANQGSEA. The CDR3 loop is CSVSGQVQETQYF.

The chain uses TRBV7-9 and TRBJ1-1; checking the TCRdb D call of TRBD1 is not possible without DNA. Per the germline V gene, CDR1 is SEHNR and CDR2 is FQNEAQ (reference sequence). The CDR3 contains 14 residues. CDR3 sequence reads: CASSSAAYRGEAFF.

The chain links TRBV10-3 to TRBJ1-1. The germline CDR1 and CDR2 sequences are ENHRY and SYGVKD. The CDR3 spans 14 residues. The CDR3 sequence: CAISGRTIGTEAFF.

This chain joins TRBV5-1 and TRBJ2-3; TCRdb designates TRBD2, a call that cannot be tested without DNA. CDR3 length: 16 amino acids. The V gene's germline CDR1 is SGHRS and CDR2 YFSETQ. CDR3 protein: CASSPRGSGSPDTQYF.

This rearrangement joins TRBV6-1 to TRBJ2-2; TCRdb proposes TRBD2, but this gene call is untestable without DNA. CDR3 size: 17 residues. Germline loops: CDR1 MNHNS, CDR2 SASEGT. This chain's CDR3 is CASRGLAGGPVTGELFF.

The gene calls are TRBV4-2 and TRBJ2-5; TCRdb gives TRBD2 as the D gene, but with no DNA this cannot be confirmed. This CDR3 spans 18 amino acids. Germline CDR1 and CDR2: LGHNA and YNFKEQ. The CDR3 sequence is CASSQADTSGRIGETQYF.

The V and J genes are TRBV7-2 and TRBJ1-4; TCRdb picks TRBD1, but there is no DNA to check that call. The CDR3 contains 14 residues. Germline-derived CDR1 and CDR2 are SGHTA and FQGNSA. This CDR3 reads CASSLLRGGEKLFF.

The V and J genes are TRBV7-2 and TRBJ2-5; TCRdb gives TRBD2 as the D gene, but with no DNA this cannot be confirmed. This CDR3 is 14 amino acids long. The germline CDR1 and CDR2 sequences are SGHTA and FQGNSA. CDR3 amino acids: CASSLGLVEETQYF.

This chain uses TRBV20-1 with TRBJ2-1; TCRdb returns TRBD2, unconfirmable since there is no DNA. In germline, CDR1 is DFQATT, CDR2 SNEGSKA (reference sequence). The CDR3 consists of 17 residues. This CDR3 is CSARANSGTSGFNEQFF.

V and J are TRBV29-1 and TRBJ1-5; TCRdb reports TRBD1, a call that lacks DNA to check it against. Germline CDR1 is SQVTM and CDR2 is ANQGSEA. The CDR3 runs 13 residues. The CDR3 sequence: CSVEEQGGQPQHF.

The J gene is TRBJ1-2, the V gene TRBV12-3 or TRBV12-4; TCRdb's D call, TRBD1, is unchecked because there is no DNA. The CDR3 has 15 residues. Here the CDR3 reads CASSQRTSTNYGDTF.

The chain carries TRBV28 and TRBJ2-7; TCRdb's D call of TRBD2 is untestable without DNA. This CDR3 is built from 15 residues. Per the germline V gene, CDR1 is MDHEN and CDR2 is SYDVKM. The CDR3 sequence: CASRSSGRASYEQYF.

The chain combines TRBV5-5 with TRBJ1-5; the D call of TRBD1 rests on TCRdb alone, since no DNA is present to check it. This CDR3 contains 15 residues. Germline CDR1 SGHKS, CDR2 YYEKEE (reference sequence). CDR3 sequence: CASSLAGTPNQPQHF.

The V call is TRBV24-1, the J call TRBJ1-1; checking the TCRdb D call of TRBD1 is not possible without DNA. This CDR3 has 14 amino acids. CDR1 is KGHDR and CDR2 is SFDVKD in the germline V gene. CDR3 loop: CATSDPGTGESAFF.

The V gene is TRBV7-2, the J gene TRBJ2-3. Looked up from germline, CDR1 is SGHTA and CDR2 is FQGNSA. The CDR3 has 12 residues. CDR3 in amino acids: CASSRMRDTQYF. The entire variable domain, with the rest obtained from reference TRBV7-2 and TRBJ2-3, is as follows: GAGVSQSPSNKVTEKGKDVELRCDPISGHTALYWYRQSLGQGLEFLIYFQGNSAPDKSGLPSDRFSAERTGGSVSTLTIQRTQQEDSAVYLCASSRMRDTQYFGPGTRLTVL.

The chain uses TRBV4-3 and TRBJ1-1. Germline V lookup: CDR1 LGHNA, CDR2 YSLEER. The CDR3 extends over 13 amino acids. CDR3 sequence: CASSQEREGQAFF.

This chain links TRBV12-3 or TRBV12-4 with TRBJ1-5. This CDR3 has 14 amino acids. CDR3 region: CASSFSQLDQPQHF.